These 19 T cell receptor beta chains originate from one sample sequenced in a study of T cells in Graves' hyperthyroidism and ophthalmopathy. RNA transcripts were the template for amplifying TCR beta CDR3 regions. The TCR CDR3 was amplified in a first-round RT-PCR using the HTBI primer set. One entry per CDR3 protein results from TCRdb running MiXCR on the multiplex PCR reads. This table holds about 640,000 distinct CDR3 sequences, 20% found once. Input material: blood. The source of these receptors is a man younger than 45 with Graves' ophthalmopathy.

This clonotype was counted ten times or more. This chain joins TRBV28 and TRBJ2-5; D might be TRBD1 (5 bases). Germline-derived CDR1 and CDR2 are MDHEN and SYDVKM. V shed 5 bases and J shed 1 base, with 14 bases lying between them. CDR3 length: 15 residues. CDR3 amino acids: CASSQLREGQETQYF. CDR3 bases: TGTGCCAGCAGTCAACTCAGGGAAGGCCAAGAGACCCAGTACTTC.

This clonotype came up many times. V gene TRBV7-8 combines with J gene TRBJ1-5, with a weak D call TRBD1 (5 bases). Germline CDR1 is SGHVS and CDR2 is FQNEAQ. This CDR3 is built from 14 residues. Trimming shortened V by 2 bases and J by 7 bases, and 12 bases separated the two germline ends. CDR3 sequence reads: CASSLMGGGQPQHF. Here the CDR3 DNA reads TGTGCCAGCAGCTTAATGGGGGGAGGACAGCCCCAGCATTTT.

This clonotype was counted at least ten times. This chain links TRBV20-1 with TRBJ1-2; D is ambiguous. V shed 1 base and J shed 2 bases, with 5 bases lying between them. Germline V gene data show CDR1 as DFQATT and CDR2 as SNEGSKA (reference sequence). The CDR3 length is 12 residues. CDR3 nucleotides: TGCAGTGCTAGAGCTGTCAACTATGGCTACACCTTC. Translating it yields CSARAVNYGYTF.

The chain combines TRBV19 with TRBJ1-2, with unresolved D. The CDR3 consists of 15 residues. CDR1 LNHDA and CDR2 SQIVND come from the germline V gene (reference sequence). The V gene lost 3 bases and the J gene lost 2 bases, with 13 bases spanning the gap. CDR3 sequence (DNA): TGTGCCAGTAGTATTATTGAGGGATACAACTATGGCTACACCTTC. Residues: CASSIIEGYNYGYTF.

CDR3 sequence: CSGGQAEAFF. The DNA for the CDR3 is TGCAGCGGGGGACAGGCCGAAGCTTTCTTT. This chain links TRBV29-1 with TRBJ1-1; 8 nucleotides line up with TRBD1. Germline CDR1 SQVTM, CDR2 ANQGSEA. V lost 7 bases to trimming and J lost 8 bases; unmatched junction nucleotides: 3. CDR3 length equals 10 residues.

There are many counts of this clonotype. The chain carries TRBV27 and TRBJ2-5, with TRBD2 identical over 8 bases. V lost 0 bases, J lost 2 bases, and 5 bases stayed unmatched. The CDR3 loop spans 16 amino acids. CDR1 is MNHEY and CDR2 is SMNVEV in the germline V gene (reference sequence). The DNA for the CDR3 is TGTGCCAGCAGTTTATCGTATGGGACTAGTCAAGAGACCCAGTACTTC. Translated: CASSLSYGTSQETQYF.

This clonotype was found a few times. This chain uses TRBV27 with TRBJ1-5; D is uncertain. V shed 6 bases and J shed 2 bases, with 14 bases lying between them. Germline values: CDR1 MNHEY, CDR2 SMNVEV (reference sequence). The CDR3 has 15 amino acids. The chain's CDR3 is CASRAPGGRNQPQHF. The CDR3 coding sequence is TGTGCCAGCAGAGCACCGGGAGGTCGCAATCAGCCCCAGCATTTT.

The table lists this clonotype with a few counts. The chain recombines TRBV5-6 with TRBJ1-1, with D possibly matching TRBD1 (5 bases). The germline V and J ends were trimmed by 3 bases and 0 bases, with 15 bases remaining between them. This CDR3 is 16 amino acids long. The germline CDR1 and CDR2 sequences are SGHDT and YYEEEE. The CDR3 DNA is TGTGCCAGCAGCTCGGCGGGGGTGGCCCTGAACACTGAAGCTTTCTTT. Its translation: CASSSAGVALNTEAFF.

This sequence joins TRBV24-1 and TRBJ2-5; 9 bases line up with TRBD1. This CDR3 is 15 amino acids long. The germline gives CDR1 KGHDR, CDR2 SFDVKD. V gave up 4 bases and J gave up 4 bases; unmatched junction bases: 6. In nucleotides, the CDR3 is TGTGCCACCAGTGACCTGACAGGGGGTGGAGAGACCCAGTACTTC. Protein: CATSDLTGGGETQYF.

This chain links TRBV9 with TRBJ2-1; 7 nucleotides align to TRBD1. The trim removed 3 bases at V and 3 bases at J, leaving 15 bases unmatched. The CDR3 spans 18 residues. Germline loops: CDR1 SGDLS, CDR2 YYNGEE. The CDR3 DNA is TGTGCCAGCAGCGGCATCACCTCCCCGGGACAGCTCTACAATGAGCAGTTCTTC. It specifies CASSGITSPGQLYNEQFF.

V usage is TRBV10-2 and J usage is TRBJ2-7, with no clear D. The germline gives CDR1 WSHSY, CDR2 SAAADI. The CDR3 consists of 16 residues. The V gene lost 0 bases and the J gene lost 7 bases, with 19 bases spanning the gap. The CDR3 sequence: CASSESNWERYEEQYF. CDR3 nucleotide sequence: TGCGCCAGCAGTGAGTCGAATTGGGAACGATACGAGGAGCAGTACTTC.

This clonotype appeared many times. This chain links TRBV4-1 with TRBJ2-3; 11 bases fit TRBD2. Per germline, CDR1 MGHRA and CDR2 YSYEKL. With 2 bases clipped from V and 4 bases from J, the junction kept 2 bases outside the gene matches. The CDR3 covers 15 residues. In nucleotides, the CDR3 is TGCGCCAGCAGCCAACTAGCGGGGGGCGCAGATACGCAGTATTTT. Amino acid sequence: CASSQLAGGADTQYF.

A few counts support this clonotype. An end of the junction differs from the germline gene, which may be a read error. The V call is TRBV6-1, the J call TRBJ1-1, with a weak D call TRBD1 (6 bases). The V gene's germline CDR1 is MNHNS and CDR2 SASEGT. The CDR3 has 13 amino acids. CDR3 coding DNA: TGTGCCAGCAGTAAAGGGGGGAACACTGAAACTTTCTTT. Its translation: CASSKGGNTETFF.

The rearrangement uses TRBV7-2 and TRBJ2-6; no reliable D call. This CDR3 contains 17 residues. V lost 2 bases and J lost 0, with 11 bases in between. Per the germline V gene, CDR1 is SGHTA and CDR2 is FQGNSA. CDR3 region: CASSLRQTFSGANVLTF. The CDR3 region has the DNA TGTGCCAGCAGCTTACGGCAGACCTTCTCTGGGGCCAACGTCCTGACTTTC.

This sequence joins TRBV28 and TRBJ2-7, with 12 bases identical to TRBD2. The trim removed 8 bases at V and 4 bases at J, leaving 9 bases unmatched. The germline V gene encodes CDR1 MDHEN and CDR2 SYDVKM. The CDR3 consists of 15 residues. In DNA form, the CDR3 reads TGTGCCAGCTCTGCCGCCGGGACTAGCGGGTACGAGCAGTACTTC. The encoded protein is CASSAAGTSGYEQYF.

This chain joins TRBV6-5 and TRBJ1-1; D is unresolved. The CDR3 is 13 amino acids. V was cut by 0 bases and J by 6 bases, with 8 bases left in between. The V gene's germline CDR1 is MNHEY and CDR2 SVGAGI. The CDR3 coding sequence is TGTGCCAGCAGTTACTCCGCTCTGGCTGAAGCTTTCTTT. It encodes CASSYSALAEAFF.

The CDR3 DNA is TGTGCCAGCAGCCCCGACAGGCCTGGAAACACCATATATTTT. This gives the protein CASSPDRPGNTIYF. V usage is TRBV27 and J usage is TRBJ1-3, with D perhaps matching TRBD1 (6 bases). Germline CDR1 is MNHEY and CDR2 is SMNVEV (reference sequence). This CDR3 is built from 14 residues. V dropped 6 bases and J dropped 2 bases, with 11 bases sitting between them.

This chain links TRBV20-1 with TRBJ2-7; tentative D call: TRBD2 (6 bases). CDR1 DFQATT and CDR2 SNEGSKA come from the germline V gene (reference sequence). CDR3 length: 14 residues. Trimming took off 0 bases at V and 3 bases at J, with 12 bases between the two ends. Written as DNA, the CDR3 is TGCAGTGCTAGAGATTTGAGTAGCGGCTACGAGCAGTACTTC. Translating it yields CSARDLSSGYEQYF.

This clonotype was recorded a few times. The chain is built from TRBV6-2 or TRBV6-3 and TRBJ2-7, with D unresolved. CDR1 and CDR2 from the germline V gene are MNHEY and SVGEGT. This CDR3 region has 14 residues. Trimming cost V 1 base and J 2 bases, with 9 bases left between them. This chain's CDR3 is CASSYFRAAYEQYF. CDR3 DNA sequence: TGTGCCAGCAGTTACTTCAGAGCAGCCTACGAGCAGTACTTC.